These 12 T cell receptor beta chains originate from one sample sequenced in a study of graft-versus-host responses after intestinal transplantation (dated by TCRdb to the early 2020s). The receptor library was made with the immunoSEQ multiplex PCR assay. TCRdb retrieved this table from immuneACCESS and kept in-frame rearrangements only. Not all clones are present; in checked studies, unresolved V genes account for under half, and no reason is known for the remainder. This sample lists fewer than 9,500 clones; roughly 70% were detected once. Of the sample, roughly 29% is held by the ten largest clones. To isolate intraepithelial and lamina propria lymphocytes from graft specimens, dithiothreitol, EDTA incubations and collagenase D digestion were used. The source was ileum tissue, collected around 530 days after intestinal transplant. The source is a human patient who received an intestinal transplant, so some T cells may come from the graft donor.

The chain combines TRBV7-3 with TRBJ2-2; the match to TRBD2 covers 7 bases. The CDR3 extends over 16 amino acids. V dropped 4 bases and J dropped 1; count of bases not matched to a gene: 6. The germline gives CDR1 SGHTA, CDR2 FQGTGA. Written as DNA, the CDR3 is TGTGCCAGCAGCTCTAGCGGAGGCATGAACACCGGGGAGCTGTTTTTT. It is translated as CASSSSGGMNTGELFF.

This chain links TRBV7-3 with TRBJ1-6; the match to TRBD1 covers 7 bases. The length of the CDR3 is 15 residues. CDR1 is SGHTA, CDR2 FQGTGA, per germline. Losses at the gene ends were 5 bases for V and 5 bases for J; bases not matched to a gene: 6. CDR3 protein: CASSRGDSNNSPLHF. The DNA for the CDR3 is TGTGCCAGCAGCCGTGGGGACAGCAATAATTCACCCCTCCACTTT.

V and J are TRBV11-1 and TRBJ1-1, with D maybe TRBD1 (5 bases). Trimming pared 4 bases from V and 1 base from J, leaving 10 bases between. The CDR3 is made up of 14 amino acids. The V gene's germline CDR1 is SGHAT and CDR2 FQDESV (reference sequence). In nucleotides, the CDR3 is TGTGCCAGCAGCTCGGGACCGTGGAACACTGAAGCTTTCTTT. It is translated as CASSSGPWNTEAFF. The variable domain in full, with the rest retrieved from reference TRBV11-1 and TRBJ1-1, is EAEVAQSPRYKITEKSQAVAFWCDPISGHATLYWYRQILGQGPELLVQFQDESVVDDSQLPKDRFSAERLKGVDSTLKIQPAELGDSAMYLCASSSGPWNTEAFFGQGTRLTVV.

J is TRBJ1-2 and V is TRBV6-6; D remains ambiguous. The V end lost 2 bases, the J end lost 1 base, and 8 bases lay between the germline ends. Germline CDR1 is MNHNY and CDR2 is SVGAGI (reference sequence). CDR3 length: 14 residues. DNA for the CDR3: TGTGCCAGCAGTTACAGACAATTTAACTATGGCTACACCTTC. Encoded protein: CASSYRQFNYGYTF.

The chain couples TRBV5-4 to TRBJ2-2; no clear D. Germline V CDR1 and CDR2: SGHNT, YYREEE (reference sequence). The V and J ends lost 6 bases and 5 bases respectively, with 14 bases between them. The CDR3 contains 14 residues. The CDR3 DNA is TGTGCCAGCACCGATGGATCGAGGACCGGGGAGCTGTTTTTT. Translating it yields CASTDGSRTGELFF.

The V and J genes are TRBV11-2 and TRBJ2-7, with 9 bases identical to TRBD2. The length of the CDR3 is 14 residues. V shed 1 base, J shed 2 bases, and the junction held 0 bases outside the gene matches. Germline V gene sequence: CDR1 SGHAT, CDR2 FQNNGV. Written as DNA, the CDR3 is TGTGCCAGCAGCTTAGTAGCGGGAGCCTACGAGCAGTACTTC. Translated: CASSLVAGAYEQYF.

V is TRBV11-1 and J is TRBJ1-1; D is ambiguous. CDR1 SGHAT and CDR2 FQDESV come from the germline V gene (reference sequence). Deletions cut 4 bases from V and 11 bases from J, with 14 bases between. The CDR3 is 12 amino acids. The CDR3 nucleotides read TGTGCCAGCAGCTCCTCCCAGAGTAGGGCTTTCTTT. As protein: CASSSSQSRAFF.

The chain recombines TRBV15 with TRBJ1-5; tentatively, D is TRBD1 (5 bases). This CDR3 comprises 15 residues. Germline V gene sequence: CDR1 LNHNV, CDR2 YYDKDF (reference sequence). V lost 0 bases to trimming and J lost 7 bases, with 13 bases between them. The CDR3 protein is CATSRDLGLRQPQHF. CDR3 in DNA: TGTGCCACCAGCAGAGATTTGGGGCTACGGCAGCCCCAGCATTTT.

Only a few counts were recorded for this clone. V and J are TRBV15 and TRBJ1-5; D might be TRBD1 (5 bases). Germline V gene data show CDR1 as LNHNV and CDR2 as YYDKDF (reference sequence). The CDR3 is 15 amino acids. V was pared by 0 bases and J by 3 bases, with 9 bases between. The chain's CDR3 is CATSRDRGPNQPQHF. The CDR3 coding sequence is TGTGCCACCAGCAGAGATAGGGGCCCCAATCAGCCCCAGCATTTT.

Worth noting for this clone: Within the sample, other DNA sequences also encode this same CDR3. The chain joins TRBV5-4 to TRBJ1-2, with TRBD1 identical over 11 bases. The CDR3 runs to 15 residues. Germline V CDR1 and CDR2: SGHNT, YYREEE (reference sequence). The V and J ends lost 4 bases and 4 bases, in that order; junction bases with no gene match: 6. The CDR3 is CASSTDRGLGYGYTF. The CDR3, as DNA: TGTGCCAGCAGCACGGACAGGGGGCTTGGCTATGGCTACACCTTC.

Note on this clone: The junction and the germline gene differ at one end; a read error may be behind it. The chain couples TRBV5-3 to TRBJ2-7, with D possibly being TRBD1 or TRBD2 (5 bases each). TRBV5-3 is marked as an open reading frame, function uncertain. The CDR3 runs to 14 residues. The CDR3 reads CASSLGTARNEQYF. The CDR3 DNA reads TGTGCCAGCAGCTTGGGGACCGCACGCAACGAGCAGTACTTC.

This clone was detected only once. This chain uses TRBV28 with TRBJ2-7; 10 bases map to TRBD1. The germline gives CDR1 MDHEN, CDR2 SYDVKM. After removal of 6 bases from V and 1 base from J, the junction contained 3 bases not matched to a gene. This CDR3 has 14 residues. The CDR3 protein is CASRLGQGSYEQYF. The CDR3 DNA sequence: TGTGCCAGCAGGTTGGGACAGGGGTCCTACGAGCAGTACTTC.